These T cell receptor beta chains were read from a single sample in a study of T cell responses to AZD1222 COVID-19 vaccine. Profiling relied on immunoSEQ multiplex PCR, and the TCRdb table lists in-frame clones only, not all of them. Among 150,000 or so clones, approximately 86% were seen once, and the ten largest hold under 8%. The source material was peripheral blood, sampled after recovery from COVID-19. These receptors were taken from an adult who had recovered from COVID-19. CDR3s leave out the opening cysteine and the closing phenylalanine or tryptophan. The order of the fields is V gene, J gene, CDR3 protein.

TRBV2,TRBJ2-2,AGNFMGTGELF
TRBV2,TRBJ1-4,ASSDEVSGKLF
TRBV28,TRBJ1-3,ASRLRDRPFGNTIY
TRBV3-1/TRBV3-2,TRBJ2-4,ASSQGRGLAGGRDIQY
TRBV18,TRBJ1-1,ASFEQGGAF
TRBV5-1,TRBJ2-2,ASSLTGDAELF
TRBV6-4,TRBJ2-1,ASVWRYNEQF
TRBV7-6,TRBJ2-7,ASSHSDGSYEQY
TRBV3-1/TRBV3-2,TRBJ1-1,ASSRQTGGNTEAF
TRBV5-1,TRBJ2-3,ASSLGLSQSTDTQY
TRBV11-2,TRBJ2-5,ASSHNQGQETQY
TRBV6-5,TRBJ1-6,ASSPTGHNNSPLH
TRBV6-5,TRBJ2-7,AYGQGIGEQY
TRBV6-5,TRBJ2-6,ATDLAGAGANVLT
TRBV15,TRBJ2-5,ATSREIVKGFGETQY
TRBV12-3/TRBV12-4,TRBJ2-7,ASNQGGTAEQY
TRBV5-6,TRBJ2-2,ASSPGRTNTGELF
TRBV11-2,TRBJ2-7,ASSYTQSGTSTYEQY
TRBV19,TRBJ2-1,ASSIGTYNEQF
TRBV19,TRBJ1-2,ASRVRQDYGYT
TRBV27,TRBJ1-6,ASSLMGGVVNSPLH
TRBV6-2/TRBV6-3,TRBJ1-2,ASNPDRANYGYT
TRBV19,TRBJ2-1,ASSPMDREANEQF
TRBV5-1,TRBJ1-1,ASSLEGTEAF
TRBV18,TRBJ1-5,ASSPLGTGVNSNQPQH
TRBV6-1,TRBJ1-6,ASRGQSGYSPLH